This T cell receptor beta chain was found in a study of OX40 agonist ivuxolimab in advanced cancers. Study-level background: From 23 to 79 years was the age range, with a mean of about 54 years, and approximately 80% were male. Study observations and caveats: At 0.1 to 3.0 mg/kg, CD4+ and CD8+ blood T cells expanded clonally by week 6. The expanded peripheral T cells' antigen specificity was not determined.

A remark on this clone: Its specificity is unknown.

It was autoimmune disease history or systemic immunosuppression that excluded patients. Here immunoSEQ multiplex PCR was the method, and the copy in TCRdb shows in-frame clones only, minus some. The sample carries tens of thousands of clones, around 90% recorded once. V shed 6 bases and J 2 bases; nucleotides not matched to a gene: 1. Germline CDR1 SNHLY, CDR2 FYNNEI. This CDR3 has 13 residues. The sample was CD4+ or CD8+ T cells sorted from blood, taken in a trial of the OX40 agonist ivuxolimab. The sequence came from an adult with an advanced solid tumor such as melanoma, head and neck, liver or kidney cancer. The genes are TRBV2 and TRBJ1-2; 9 nucleotides agree with TRBD1. CDR3 DNA: TGTGCCAGCAGGGGGACAGGGAACTATGGCTACACCTTC. Its translation is CASRGTGNYGYTF. The full variable domain, its missing parts supplied by reference TRBV2 and TRBJ1-2, is EPEVTQTPSHQVTQMGQEVILRCVPISNHLYFYWYRQILGQKVEFLVSFYNNEISEKSEIFDDQFSVERPDGSNFTLKIRSTKLEDSAMYFCASRGTGNYGYTFGSGTRLTVV.